This is a list of T cell receptor beta chains from one sample in a study of T-cell reconstitution after alpha-beta-depleted transplantation in children. Via MiXCR, TCRdb re-called the PCR reads, giving one row per CDR3 protein. The sample carries some 70,000 distinct CDR3 sequences, more than 5.5% recorded once. The starting material was PBMCs from the stem cell graft donor, obtained from the stem cell graft. Every receptor here comes from a human donor who donated a stem cell graft to a child with acute lymphoblastic leukemia. The conserved cysteine and the conserved F or W are not part of the CDR3 here. Fields, in order: D gene, J gene, V gene, CDR3 protein. D genes are given only for firm matches.

.	TRBJ2-5	TRBV4-3	ASSQDGGRRAASAQY
TRBD2	TRBJ2-1	TRBV10-1	ASSPYRSGRAIDQYNEQF
.	TRBJ1-2	TRBV29-1	SVEGQLYGYT
.	TRBJ2-4	TRBV25-1	ASSDPGGVAKNIQY
TRBD2	TRBJ2-7	TRBV20-1	SARTSGIPYEQY
.	TRBJ2-5	TRBV6-5	ASSRGQTYQETQY
TRBD1	TRBJ2-2	TRBV7-9	AGRGTANTGELF
TRBD1	TRBJ2-5	TRBV7-9	AIHPGTGQETQY
.	TRBJ2-5	TRBV28	ASSRSRRVETQY
.	TRBJ1-1	TRBV10-1	ASSEPTGGHTEAF
TRBD2	TRBJ2-1	TRBV5-6	ASWGTSGRYNEQF
.	TRBJ2-1	TRBV7-9	ASSLPSGGGNEQF
TRBD1	TRBJ2-2	TRBV19	ASTGQGRTGELF
TRBD1	TRBJ1-5	TRBV7-8	ASSPGTGNNQPQH
.	TRBJ2-7	TRBV12-3/TRBV12-4	ASSLSFDKSDEQY
.	TRBJ2-5	TRBV7-2	ASSLRAGRGGETQY
.	TRBJ2-1	TRBV5-1	ASSSGLTTGEQF
.	TRBJ2-3	TRBV2	ASTAILRTDTQY
TRBD1	TRBJ1-1	TRBV13	ASSLIQGARTEAF
.	TRBJ2-5	TRBV10-1	ASSESTGQQTQY
.	TRBJ1-1	TRBV6-5	ASSYGGQIEAF
TRBD1	TRBJ2-1	TRBV5-1	ASSLDGQGSGEQF
.	TRBJ2-7	TRBV2	ASSGHYEQY
.	TRBJ1-1	TRBV27	ASSSGLNTEAF
TRBD2	TRBJ2-3	TRBV9	ASSNSGGAADTQY
.	TRBJ2-5	TRBV15	ATSRDIPSGETQY
TRBD2	TRBJ2-7	TRBV9	ASSGVAGGYEQY
.	TRBJ1-1	TRBV5-6	ASSRTRGETEAF
TRBD1	TRBJ1-5	TRBV12-3/TRBV12-4	ASSPNPDRGDQPQH
.	TRBJ1-1	TRBV6-1	ASKGGANTEAF
TRBD2	TRBJ2-1	TRBV7-6	ASSLELRELYNEQF
.	TRBJ1-1	TRBV29-1	SVSGAGNTEAF
TRBD1	TRBJ2-4	TRBV28	ASSPGGVGNIQY
.	TRBJ1-5	TRBV6-6	AIWDADNQPQH
.	TRBJ1-5	TRBV12-3/TRBV12-4	ASSLAGRTQPQH
.	TRBJ2-1	TRBV12-3/TRBV12-4	ASSLGSSSYNEQF
.	TRBJ2-6	TRBV27	ASSLISGANVLT
TRBD1	TRBJ2-2	TRBV27	ASSHGQGRLSGELF
.	TRBJ2-7	TRBV20-1	SAKIGFYEQY
.	TRBJ1-6	TRBV20-1	SARDRRGGNSPLH
TRBD2	TRBJ2-2	TRBV5-4	ASKDRGVAGELF
.	TRBJ2-7	TRBV20-1	SARDGRRGGEQY
.	TRBJ2-3	TRBV12-3/TRBV12-4	ASSLRDNRRSGGNTDTQY